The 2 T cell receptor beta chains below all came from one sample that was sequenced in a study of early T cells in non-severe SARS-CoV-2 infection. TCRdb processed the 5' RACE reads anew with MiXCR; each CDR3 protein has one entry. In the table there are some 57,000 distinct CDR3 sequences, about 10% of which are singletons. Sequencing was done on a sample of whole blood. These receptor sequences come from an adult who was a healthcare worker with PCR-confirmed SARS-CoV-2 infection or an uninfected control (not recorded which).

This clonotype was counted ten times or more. CDR3 DNA: TGCAGTGCTAGAGATTCGGTATGGGGCGAGCAGTACTTC. It yields the protein CSARDSVWGEQYF. This sequence joins TRBV20-1 and TRBJ2-7; D unresolved. The germline V gene encodes CDR1 DFQATT and CDR2 SNEGSKA (reference sequence). Trimming cost V 0 bases and J 6 bases, with 12 bases left between them. The CDR3 has 13 residues.

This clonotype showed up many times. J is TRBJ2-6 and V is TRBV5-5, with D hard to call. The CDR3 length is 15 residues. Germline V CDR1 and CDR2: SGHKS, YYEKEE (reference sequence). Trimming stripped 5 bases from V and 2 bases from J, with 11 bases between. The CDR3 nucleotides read TGTGCCAGCAGACTTCTCGGAACTGGGGCCAACGTCCTGACTTTC. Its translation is CASRLLGTGANVLTF.